These T cell receptor beta chains were read from a single sample in a study of cytomegalovirus exposure and HLA in healthy donors. Using immunoSEQ multiplex PCR, the repertoire was profiled, and TCRdb retains in-frame clones only, with some absent. In the table there are 250,000 to 350,000 clones, roughly 88% of which are singletons. Input material: PBMCs. Receptors were obtained from a middle-aged man in good health and CMV-seropositive. The CDR3 runs from the conserved cysteine through the conserved F or W. Each record gives: V gene, clone size, D gene, J gene, CDR3 DNA, CDR3 protein. The D gene is left open where the match is weak. Clone size, where shown, is once, few, many, or a class for clones that have expanded.

V: TRBV7-6
size: .
D: TRBD2
J: TRBJ2-7
DNA: TGTGCCAGCAGCGAGAGGACTAGCGGGCTAGGCGAGCAGTACTTC
CDR3: CASSERTSGLGEQYF

V: TRBV25-1
size: .
D: .
J: TRBJ1-2
DNA: TGTGCCAGCTCCAGGGGATACGGCTACACCTTC
CDR3: CASSRGYGYTF

V: TRBV5-8
size: .
D: TRBD1
J: TRBJ2-1
DNA: TGTGCCAGCAACTTCCCGACAGGGAATTCCTACAATGAGCAGTTCTTC
CDR3: CASNFPTGNSYNEQFF

V: TRBV7-9
size: .
D: TRBD1
J: TRBJ1-5
DNA: TGTGCCAGCAGCTCTGGGACAGTCAATCAGCCCCAGCATTTT
CDR3: CASSSGTVNQPQHF

V: TRBV18
size: few
D: TRBD1
J: TRBJ2-1
DNA: TGTGCCAGCTCACCAGGACAGGACAATGAGCAGTTCTTC
CDR3: CASSPGQDNEQFF

V: TRBV19
size: once
D: .
J: TRBJ2-4
DNA: TGTGCCAGTAGTATATCGGCCCAGGGTAACATTCAGTACTTC
CDR3: CASSISAQGNIQYF

V: TRBV7-9
size: few
D: .
J: TRBJ2-2
DNA: TGTGCCAGCAGCTTAGCTGGGCACGGGGAGCTGTTTTTT
CDR3: CASSLAGHGELFF

V: TRBV29-1
size: .
D: TRBD2
J: TRBJ2-1
DNA: TGCAGCGTTGGGACTAGCGGGGGGGGTGAGCAGTTCTTC
CDR3: CSVGTSGGGEQFF

V: TRBV6-1
size: few
D: TRBD1
J: TRBJ1-2
DNA: TGTGCCAGCAGTGAAAATAGGCAGGGGGTTGGTGGCTACACCTTC
CDR3: CASSENRQGVGGYTF

V: TRBV9
size: .
D: .
J: TRBJ2-7
DNA: TGTGCCAGCAGCGCTACCGGGTTCGGGGAGCAGTACTTC
CDR3: CASSATGFGEQYF

V: TRBV7-2
size: .
D: TRBD1
J: TRBJ2-7
DNA: TGTGCCACCCGGACAGGGGGCTCCTACGAGCAGTACTTC
CDR3: CATRTGGSYEQYF

V: TRBV28
size: .
D: TRBD2
J: TRBJ2-1
DNA: TGTGCCAGCATCCCAATGGGGCGGGGGGGGCAGTTCTTC
CDR3: CASIPMGRGGQFF

V: TRBV4-2
size: .
D: TRBD2
J: TRBJ2-3
DNA: TGTGCCAGCAGCCAAGAGGCGGGAGTGGGTACAGATACGCAGTATTTT
CDR3: CASSQEAGVGTDTQYF

V: TRBV11-2
size: once
D: .
J: TRBJ2-3
DNA: TGTGCCAGCAGCTTAGTGGGGCGGGATTATGATACGCAGTATTTT
CDR3: CASSLVGRDYDTQYF

V: TRBV2
size: .
D: TRBD1
J: TRBJ1-4
DNA: TGTGCCAGCAGCCGAAGGAAGGGACAGGGGACCTCTAATGAAAAACTGTTTTTT
CDR3: CASSRRKGQGTSNEKLFF

V: TRBV27
size: .
D: TRBD1
J: TRBJ1-1
DNA: TGTGCCAGCAGTATCACCGGGACAGCGAACACTGAAGCTTTCTTT
CDR3: CASSITGTANTEAFF

V: TRBV7-9
size: .
D: .
J: TRBJ1-2
DNA: TGTTCCAGCAGCACAGGACAGAGCTACACCTTC
CDR3: CSSSTGQSYTF

V: TRBV28
size: .
D: .
J: TRBJ2-5
DNA: TGTGCCAGCAGTTCGCCCCCCAGATTACAAGAGACCCAGTACTTC
CDR3: CASSSPPRLQETQYF

V: TRBV21-1
size: once
D: .
J: TRBJ1-5
DNA: TGTGCCAGCAGCAAATGGAGAGAGGGGGACGGGTATCAGCCCCAGCATTTT
CDR3: CASSKWREGDGYQPQHF

V: TRBV27
size: many
D: .
J: TRBJ2-7
DNA: TGTGCCAGCAGTAAACCCACAGGGAATTTCTACGAGCAGTACTTC
CDR3: CASSKPTGNFYEQYF

V: TRBV5-1
size: .
D: TRBD1
J: TRBJ1-1
DNA: TGCGCCAGCAGCTTGGGGGGGACAGGGGGCGCGGACACTGAAGCTTTCTTT
CDR3: CASSLGGTGGADTEAFF

V: TRBV19
size: few
D: TRBD1
J: TRBJ1-2
DNA: TGTGCCAGTAGTAGAACAGGGGTGGATAGCTACTATGGCTACACCTTC
CDR3: CASSRTGVDSYYGYTF

V: TRBV7-2
size: .
D: .
J: TRBJ2-7
DNA: TGTGCCAGCAGCTCCGGAGGCAGTTTCTACGAGCAGTACTTC
CDR3: CASSSGGSFYEQYF

V: TRBV5-1
size: .
D: .
J: TRBJ2-3
DNA: TGCGCCAGCAGCTTCGGTCTAAGCACAGATACGCAGTATTTT
CDR3: CASSFGLSTDTQYF

V: TRBV7-9
size: .
D: TRBD1
J: TRBJ1-2
DNA: TGTGCCAGCAGCTTAGCCGGGACAGGGGATGGCTACACCTTC
CDR3: CASSLAGTGDGYTF

V: TRBV11-2
size: .
D: .
J: TRBJ2-3
DNA: TGTGCCAGCAGCCCTGCCAACTCAGCGGGTACGCAGTATTTT
CDR3: CASSPANSAGTQYF

V: TRBV6-5
size: once
D: TRBD2
J: TRBJ2-3
DNA: TGTGCCAGCAGTTCTAAGCGGGAGAGGGGCACAGATACGCAGTATTTT
CDR3: CASSSKRERGTDTQYF

V: TRBV7-8
size: .
D: .
J: TRBJ2-5
DNA: TGTGCCAGCAGCTTAAAGTCAAGACATCCCCAGTACTTC
CDR3: CASSLKSRHPQYF

V: TRBV13
size: .
D: TRBD2
J: TRBJ2-7
DNA: TGTGCCAGCAGCTCGGGACTAGCGGGTACTTCCTACGAGCAGTACTTC
CDR3: CASSSGLAGTSYEQYF

V: TRBV5-1
size: once
D: TRBD2
J: TRBJ2-1
DNA: TGCGCCAGCCGCGCTAGCGGGACACTACTCTACAATGAGCAGTTCTTC
CDR3: CASRASGTLLYNEQFF

V: TRBV4-1
size: once
D: TRBD1
J: TRBJ1-1
DNA: TGCGCCAGCAGCCAAGGGGACAGGGGAACCACTGAAGCTTTCTTT
CDR3: CASSQGDRGTTEAFF